Below are 16 T cell receptor beta chains sequenced from a single sample in a study of T cell responses to AZD1222 COVID-19 vaccine. Here immunoSEQ multiplex PCR was the method, and the copy in TCRdb shows in-frame clones only, minus some. The sample has about 140,000 clones, 91% seen once. Material: peripheral blood, obtained 28 days after the second dose of the MenACWY control vaccine. These receptors all stem from an adult who received the MenACWY meningococcal vaccine as a control.

This chain connects TRBV19 to TRBJ2-3, with 15 bases matching TRBD2. The CDR3 spans 18 residues. Germline values: CDR1 LNHDA, CDR2 SQIVND (reference sequence). V lost 4 bases to trimming and J lost 3 bases; unmatched junction nucleotides: 8. The CDR3 coding sequence is TGTGCCAGTAGTAGCACCGGGACTAGCGGGAGGCTGACAGATACGCAGTATTTT. Protein: CASSSTGTSGRLTDTQYF. Complete variable domain (other parts from reference TRBV19 and TRBJ2-3): DGGITQSPKYLFRKEGQNVTLSCEQNLNHDAMYWYRQDPGQGLRLIYYSQIVNDFQKGDIAEGYSVSREKKESFPLTVTSAQKNPTAFYLCASSSTGTSGRLTDTQYFGPGTRLTVL.

The CDR3 here is CATSRADRPLGPQHF. Written as DNA, the CDR3 is TGTGCCACCAGCAGAGCAGACAGGCCCCTAGGGCCCCAGCATTTT. This chain uses TRBV15 with TRBJ1-5, with a possible D match to TRBD1 (6 bases). This CDR3 comprises 15 residues. Per the germline V gene, CDR1 is LNHNV and CDR2 is YYDKDF (reference sequence). V was trimmed by 1 base and J by 9 bases, leaving 16 bases between them.

This sequence joins TRBV6-5 and TRBJ1-4; 7 bases agree with TRBD1. J lost 0 bases, V lost 6 bases, and 4 bases had no gene match. The CDR3 contains 15 residues. Germline loops: CDR1 MNHEY, CDR2 SVGAGI. The CDR3 loop is CASRSQGTTNEKLFF. The CDR3 coding sequence is TGTGCCAGCAGATCACAGGGGACAACTAATGAAAAACTGTTTTTT.

The chain couples TRBV12-3 or TRBV12-4 to TRBJ2-3; D unclear. V was clipped by 3 bases and J by 4 bases, with 8 bases between them. CDR3 length: 13 residues. The DNA of the CDR3 is TGTGCCAGCAGTTTTAACCAGGCAGATACGCAGTATTTT. This codes for CASSFNQADTQYF.

The chain is built from TRBV6-5 and TRBJ1-2; unclear D gene. CDR3 length: 15 amino acids. Trimming stripped 0 bases from V and 6 bases from J, with 14 bases between. Looked up from germline, CDR1 is MNHEY and CDR2 is SVGAGI. The CDR3 nucleotides are TGTGCCAGCAGTTACTCGAGGCAGGTTAAGAATGGCTACACCTTC. Residues: CASSYSRQVKNGYTF.

The J gene is TRBJ2-3, the V gene TRBV6-1; the match to TRBD2 covers 11 bases. The CDR3 covers 18 residues. Germline V gene sequence: CDR1 MNHNS, CDR2 SASEGT. The V and J ends lost 2 bases and 0 bases, in that order; junction bases with no gene match: 7. CDR3 amino acids: CASSERMTSGASTDTQYF. DNA of the CDR3: TGTGCCAGCAGTGAAAGGATGACTAGCGGGGCCAGCACAGATACGCAGTATTTT.

This clone has just one count. This chain uses TRBV29-1 with TRBJ1-1; no clear D gene. CDR1 is SQVTM and CDR2 is ANQGSEA in the germline V gene. V shed 4 bases and J shed 3 bases, with 9 bases lying between them. CDR3 length: 12 amino acids. In DNA, the CDR3 is TGCAGCGTTGGGAGGAGTTACACTGAAGCTTTCTTT. The encoded protein is CSVGRSYTEAFF.

J is TRBJ2-3 and V is TRBV24-1, with D possibly matching TRBD2 (5 bases). Between the trimmed V and J ends, which lost 4 bases and 6 bases, there was a span of 16 bases. Germline V gene lookup returns CDR1 KGHDR and CDR2 SFDVKD. The length of the CDR3 is 15 residues. CDR3 in amino acids: CATSDPIPGEDTQYF. CDR3 DNA sequence: TGTGCCACCAGTGACCCTATCCCCGGGGAGGATACGCAGTATTTT.

V is TRBV29-1 and J is TRBJ2-1, with 10 bases fitting TRBD2. Unmatched junction bases numbered 4, after V lost 0 bases and J lost 8 bases. Germline loops: CDR1 SQVTM, CDR2 ANQGSEA. This CDR3 has 14 residues. The CDR3 reads CSVEDRAGGDEQFF. For the CDR3, the DNA is TGCAGCGTTGAAGATAGAGCGGGAGGGGATGAGCAGTTCTTC.

The chain employs TRBV19 and TRBJ1-4; perhaps TRBD1 as D (5 bases). CDR1 and CDR2 from the germline V gene are LNHDA and SQIVND (reference sequence). V lost 9 bases and J 8 bases, leaving 16 bases between the germline ends. The CDR3 is made up of 13 amino acids. This CDR3 reads CASSTVLEEKLFF. CDR3 DNA: TGTGCCAGCTCGACAGTGTTAGAGGAAAAACTGTTTTTT.

The chain employs TRBV6-5 and TRBJ1-1; no clear D gene. The germline V gene encodes CDR1 MNHEY and CDR2 SVGAGI. The CDR3 runs 12 residues. Trimming took 5 bases from V and 7 from J, leaving 11 bases between them. The CDR3 here is CASSINRDEAFF. DNA for the CDR3: TGTGCCAGCAGTATTAACCGGGATGAAGCTTTCTTT.

This chain joins TRBV7-8 and TRBJ2-7; 12 bases match TRBD2. Unmatched junction bases numbered 12, after V lost 5 bases and J lost 1 base. The CDR3 covers 18 residues. CDR1 SGHVS and CDR2 FQNEAQ come from the germline V gene. The CDR3 spells CASSGTITLAGGSYEQYF. As DNA, the CDR3 is TGTGCCAGCAGCGGTACCATCACCCTAGCGGGAGGGTCCTACGAGCAGTACTTC.

The CDR3 region has the DNA TGTGCCAGCAGTTTAAGTCAGGGTCATGAAAAACTGTTTTTT. Translating gives CASSLSQGHEKLFF. The V call is TRBV28, the J call TRBJ1-4; TRBD1 is a possible D gene (5 bases). The CDR3 length is 14 residues. Trimming cost V 2 bases and J 6 bases, with 10 bases left between them. Germline V gene data show CDR1 as MDHEN and CDR2 as SYDVKM.

The chain links TRBV12-5 to TRBJ2-7; the D gene is possibly TRBD1 (6 bases). There are 13 residues in the CDR3. Germline loops: CDR1 LGHNT, CDR2 FRNRAP. Deletions cut 3 bases from V and 7 bases from J, with 13 bases between. CDR3 protein: CASGLGQGWEQYF. The CDR3 coding sequence is TGTGCTAGTGGTTTAGGGCAGGGGTGGGAGCAGTACTTC.

This clone was recorded once. The chain has TRBV28 and TRBJ1-2, with unresolved D. The CDR3 runs to 13 residues. The germline gives CDR1 MDHEN, CDR2 SYDVKM. Between the trimmed V and J ends, which lost 5 bases and 3 bases, there was a span of 10 bases. CDR3 coding DNA: TGTGCCAGCAGTCCCGGACGGGACTATGGCTACACCTTC. It specifies CASSPGRDYGYTF.

The chain links TRBV7-9 to TRBJ2-1; 7 nucleotides agree with TRBD2. CDR3 length: 15 residues. V lost 1 base to trimming and J lost 5 bases; unmatched junction nucleotides: 5. Germline loops: CDR1 SEHNR, CDR2 FQNEAQ (reference sequence). The CDR3, as DNA: TGTGCCAGCAGCTTAGGTGCTAGCGGCGACAATGAGCAGTTCTTC. This gives the protein CASSLGASGDNEQFF. The variable domain in full, with the rest retrieved from reference TRBV7-9 and TRBJ2-1, is DTGVSQNPRHKITKRGQNVTFRCDPISEHNRLYWYRQTLGQGPEFLTYFQNEAQLEKSRLLSDRFSAERPKGSFSTLEIQRTEQGDSAMYLCASSLGASGDNEQFFGPGTRLTVL.